This T cell receptor (beta chain) derives from a study of T-cell reconstitution after alpha-beta-depleted transplantation in children. Broader study findings: Hyperexpanded clones declined; after one year, newly produced T cells mostly supplied diversity. Two months or so post-transplant, alpha-beta T cells reportedly derived from several hundred expanded graft clones.

A TCRbeta library incorporating unique molecular identifiers was prepared. Via MiXCR, TCRdb re-called the PCR reads, giving one row per CDR3 protein. Among a few hundred thousand distinct CDR3 sequences listed, around 13% were seen once. Trimming removed 4 bases from V and 0 bases from J; junction bases left unmatched: 12. Germline assignment: CDR1 SGDLS and CDR2 YYNGEE. The CDR3 sequence is 17 residues long. Points on this clonotype: Its specificity is unknown.

The receptor was derived from a male patient aged 10 to 17 who had a stem cell transplant for acute myeloid leukemia, so the T cells may come from the graft donor. The sample was PBMCs, mostly from graft donor cells, taken 360 days after TCRalphabeta/CD19-depleted stem cell transplant. V gene TRBV9 combines with J gene TRBJ2-7, with 8 bases lining up with TRBD2. The CDR3 DNA follows: TGTGCCAGCAGCCCTCGGGGAGCGGGAGCCGACTCCTACGAGCAGTACTTC. This gives the protein CASSPRGAGADSYEQYF.